The clone carrying this T cell receptor (beta chain) was seen only a few times. TCRdb re-called the RACE reads through MiXCR, storing one row per CDR3 protein. The sample yields fewer than 400,000 distinct CDR3 sequences, approximately 6.3% seen once. This record comes from a study of human T cells and chemical hapten exposure. Time point indicated: patch test 1, 2 weeks after DPC sensitization. The treatment denotes: therapeutic diphenylcyclopropenone sensitization with weekly scalp DPC. Germline loops: CDR1 LGHDT, CDR2 YNNKEL (reference sequence). Trimming shortened V by 5 bases and J by 0 bases, and 13 bases separated the two germline ends. CDR3 length: 15 amino acids.

V is TRBV3-1 and J is TRBJ2-5; no definite D call. The sample was whole blood, taken in connection with sensitization to the hapten diphenylcyclopropenone (DPC). The source is a woman between 18 and 29 years old with alopecia areata. Some clones in this sample may be carry-over from other donors' samples. CDR3: CASSFRTEYQETQYF. The DNA for the CDR3 is TGTGCCAGCAGCTTCCGGACGGAGTACCAAGAGACCCAGTACTTC.